The 25 T cell receptor beta chains reported below all come from one sample, sequenced in a study of T cells in Graves' hyperthyroidism and ophthalmopathy (dated by TCRdb to between 2018 and 2021). Libraries came from multiplex PCR. This sample was sequenced with an Illumina HiSeq 2000. The TCR beta CDR3 regions were amplified from RNA transcripts. For the first round of RT-PCR on the TCR CDR3, the HTBI primer set was used together with the Qiagen OneStep RT-PCR kit. The raw public data were reprocessed by TCRdb itself: fastp quality trimming at Q25, MiXCR clonotype calling, in-frame beta chains only. Entries that share a CDR3 protein sequence are merged under the most common genes and DNA. The table for this sample lists fewer than 650,000 distinct CDR3 sequences; 14% of them were counted only once. 4.5% to 6% of the sample belongs to the ten largest clones. The sequenced sample consisted of blood. The receptors were sampled from a woman under 40 with Graves' hyperthyroidism that later progressed to Graves' ophthalmopathy.

This clonotype was picked up many times. The chain carries TRBV28 and TRBJ2-1; D remains ambiguous. V lost 10 bases and J lost 0, with 10 bases in between. Germline V gene sequence: CDR1 MDHEN, CDR2 SYDVKM. CDR3 length equals 13 residues. The CDR3, as DNA: TGTGCCACCCAATCGAGCTCCTACAATGAGCAGTTCTTC. Translation: CATQSSSYNEQFF.

The chain couples TRBV5-5 to TRBJ2-2; D is uncertain. The CDR3 loop spans 14 amino acids. Trimming took 5 bases from V and 4 from J, leaving 12 bases between them. The germline gives CDR1 SGHKS, CDR2 YYEKEE (reference sequence). The CDR3 region is CASSSLRSTGELFF. The CDR3 DNA follows: TGTGCCAGCAGTTCCCTTAGGAGCACCGGGGAGCTGTTTTTT.

The genes are TRBV20-1 and TRBJ2-1; TRBD2 matches at 8 bases. CDR1 is DFQATT, CDR2 SNEGSKA, per germline (reference sequence). J lost 0 bases, V lost 0 bases, and 10 bases had no gene match. This CDR3 spans 18 amino acids. The CDR3 bases are TGCAGTGCTAGAGATAGTAGGGCTAGCGGGTTCTCCTACAATGAGCAGTTCTTC. Translation gives CSARDSRASGFSYNEQFF.

The CDR3 coding sequence is TGTGCCAGCAGCCCAAACCCTACTAGCGGGAGCTCCTACAATGAGCAGTTCTTC. Protein sequence: CASSPNPTSGSSYNEQFF. This rearrangement joins TRBV7-3 to TRBJ2-1; 11 nucleotides align to TRBD2. After removal of 5 bases from V and 0 bases from J, the junction contained 9 bases not matched to a gene. Germline V gene data show CDR1 as SGHTA and CDR2 as FQGTGA. This CDR3 contains 18 residues.

This clonotype occurred many times. The V call is TRBV7-2, the J call TRBJ1-5; D might be TRBD1 (5 bases). The CDR3 runs to 16 residues. With 5 bases removed from V and 2 bases from J, the gap between germline ends came to 16 bases. Looked up from germline, CDR1 is SGHTA and CDR2 is FQGNSA. The CDR3 DNA reads TGTGCCAGCAGCCCGGGGACTTATTGGGGCAATCAGCCCCAGCATTTT. Residues: CASSPGTYWGNQPQHF.

This clonotype was observed a handful of times. The rearrangement uses TRBV4-1 and TRBJ1-4, with 7 bases that match TRBD1. The CDR3 has 18 residues. The junction had 11 bases not matched to a gene; V was cut back by 1 base and J by 3 bases. The germline CDR1 and CDR2 sequences are MGHRA and YSYEKL. CDR3 protein: CASSQVGGGLISNEKLFF. The DNA for the CDR3 is TGCGCCAGCAGCCAAGTTGGAGGGGGCCTTATTTCTAATGAAAAACTGTTTTTT.

This clonotype was counted many times. The V gene is TRBV9, the J gene TRBJ1-1; D perhaps matches TRBD1 (6 bases). V lost 0 bases to trimming and J lost 4 bases, with 13 bases between them. The CDR3 spans 15 residues. CDR1 is SGDLS and CDR2 is YYNGEE in the germline V gene. In DNA form, the CDR3 reads TGTGCCAGCAGCGTAGTTATAGGGGGGAGCACTGAAGCTTTCTTT. Protein product: CASSVVIGGSTEAFF. The complete variable domain, with remaining parts taken from reference TRBV9 and TRBJ1-1, reads DSGVTQTPKHLITATGQRVTLRCSPRSGDLSVYWYQQSLDQGLQFLIQYYNGEERAKGNILERFSAQQFPDLHSELNLSSLELGDSALYFCASSVVIGGSTEAFFGQGTRLTVV.

This clonotype has a count of ten or more. The CDR3 spells CAWSVGGGETQYF. DNA for the CDR3: TGTGCCTGGAGTGTGGGGGGAGGGGAGACCCAGTACTTC. This sequence joins TRBV30 and TRBJ2-5, with 7 nucleotides matching TRBD2. V shed 0 bases and J 5 bases; nucleotides not matched to a gene: 3. The germline CDR1 and CDR2 sequences are GTSNPN and SVGIG (reference sequence). This CDR3 contains 13 residues. The full variable domain, rest sourced from reference TRBV30 and TRBJ2-5, is SQTIHQWPATLVQPVGSPLSLECTVEGTSNPNLYWYRQAAGRGLQLLFYSVGIGQISSEVPQNLSASRPQDRQFILSSKKLLLSDSGFYLCAWSVGGGETQYFGPGTRLLVL.

This clonotype was found a few times. The chain has TRBV19 and TRBJ2-1; tentatively, D is TRBD1 (6 bases). There are 14 residues in the CDR3. Per the germline V gene, CDR1 is LNHDA and CDR2 is SQIVND (reference sequence). The V and J ends lost 6 bases and 8 bases respectively, with 17 bases between them. The CDR3 protein is CASRTMQGSDEQFF. The DNA of the CDR3 is TGTGCCAGTAGGACCATGCAGGGGAGCGATGAGCAGTTCTTC.

This clonotype appeared a few times. Given a much more abundant clone one base away, this may be a read error. CDR3 residues: CAIAPTRRRDIDTQYF. CDR3 in DNA: TGTGCCATCGCCCCGACCCGTCGCCGGGACATAGATACGCAGTATTTT. This chain connects TRBV10-3 to TRBJ2-3; maybe TRBD1 (6 bases). This CDR3 comprises 16 residues. The germline CDR1 and CDR2 sequences are ENHRY and SYGVKD. V was cut by 8 bases and J by 5 bases, with 23 bases left in between.

The CDR3: CASSWGLENNEQFF. The CDR3 DNA reads TGTGCCAGCAGCTGGGGACTAGAAAATAATGAGCAGTTCTTC. V is TRBV7-2 and J is TRBJ2-1, with 8 bases identical to TRBD2. Trimming took 4 bases from V and 7 from J; bases not matched to a gene: 6. The CDR3 is 14 residues long. Germline values: CDR1 SGHTA, CDR2 FQGNSA.

This clonotype was detected ten times or more. The V gene is TRBV20-1, the J gene TRBJ2-2; 10 bases match TRBD1. Germline V gives CDR1 DFQATT, CDR2 SNEGSKA (reference sequence). This CDR3 region has 16 residues. V lost 0 bases, J lost 2 bases, and 3 bases stayed unmatched. CDR3 nucleotides: TGCAGTGCTAGAGATCTGACAGGGGGCAACACCGGGGAGCTGTTTTTT. It codes for CSARDLTGGNTGELFF.

The table lists this clonotype with many counts. This chain joins TRBV6-1 and TRBJ1-2; possible D gene TRBD1, 6 bases. Germline CDR1 MNHNS, CDR2 SASEGT. V lost 7 bases to trimming and J lost 6 bases, with 18 bases between them. The CDR3 has 14 amino acids. CDR3 loop: CASTGAGEGNGYTF. In DNA form, the CDR3 reads TGTGCCAGCACTGGGGCAGGGGAGGGAAATGGCTACACCTTC.

This clonotype was seen repeatedly, ten times or more. The CDR3 loop reads CASSPRERTDTQYF. The CDR3 DNA reads as TGTGCCAGCAGCCCAAGGGAGCGCACAGATACGCAGTATTTT. V and J are TRBV13 and TRBJ2-3; a weak D match, TRBD2 (5 bases). Germline lookup yields CDR1 PRHDT and CDR2 FYEKMQ (reference sequence). Trimming stripped 5 bases from V and 1 base from J, with 10 bases between. The CDR3 has 14 amino acids.

This clonotype showed up just a few times. The chain employs TRBV24-1 and TRBJ1-2; D remains unclear. This CDR3 is built from 12 residues. Germline-derived CDR1 and CDR2 are KGHDR and SFDVKD. V was trimmed by 9 bases and J by 2 bases, leaving 9 bases between them. Written as DNA, the CDR3 is TGTGCCACCTCGTCAGACAACTATGGCTACACCTTC. Residues: CATSSDNYGYTF.

In this sample, this clonotype turned up many times. This chain connects TRBV25-1 to TRBJ1-1; 7 positions agree with TRBD1. The germline gives CDR1 MGHDK, CDR2 SYGVNS. The CDR3 sequence is 16 residues long. V shed 1 base, J shed 3 bases, and the junction held 8 bases outside the gene matches. The chain's CDR3 is CASSEFPTGEDTEAFF. DNA for the CDR3: TGTGCCAGCAGTGAATTTCCAACAGGGGAGGACACTGAAGCTTTCTTT.

This clonotype has at least ten counts. The chain employs TRBV9 and TRBJ2-6, with D unclear. The CDR3 length is 15 residues. Germline lookup yields CDR1 SGDLS and CDR2 YYNGEE. Trimming shortened V by 3 bases and J by 0 bases, and 7 bases separated the two germline ends. The CDR3 DNA sequence: TGTGCCAGCAGCGGCCTGGGCTCTGGGGCCAACGTCCTGACTTTC. Translating gives CASSGLGSGANVLTF. Complete variable domain (other parts from reference TRBV9 and TRBJ2-6): DSGVTQTPKHLITATGQRVTLRCSPRSGDLSVYWYQQSLDQGLQFLIQYYNGEERAKGNILERFSAQQFPDLHSELNLSSLELGDSALYFCASSGLGSGANVLTFGAGSRLTVL.

This clonotype was counted only a few times. This rearrangement joins TRBV20-1 to TRBJ2-7; maybe TRBD1 (6 bases). This CDR3 has 12 residues. Per germline, CDR1 DFQATT and CDR2 SNEGSKA (reference sequence). Trimming stripped 5 bases from V and 6 bases from J, with 14 bases between. This chain's CDR3 is CSAGGSFREQYF. DNA of the CDR3: TGCAGTGCTGGGGGCAGCTTCCGCGAGCAGTACTTC.

This clonotype was found many times. The rearrangement uses TRBV5-1 and TRBJ2-7; TRBD2 is a possible D gene (5 bases). Germline lookup yields CDR1 SGHRS and CDR2 YFSETQ. Trimming shortened V by 4 bases and J by 5 bases, and 22 bases separated the two germline ends. The CDR3 runs 16 residues. The CDR3 sequence is CASSLEGGQLLDEQYF. Written as DNA, the CDR3 is TGCGCCAGCAGCCTAGAGGGCGGGCAGCTCCTAGACGAGCAGTACTTC. Drawing the rest from reference TRBV5-1 and TRBJ2-7, the complete variable domain is KAGVTQTPRYLIKTRGQQVTLSCSPISGHRSVSWYQQTPGQGLQFLFEYFSETQRNKGNFPGRFSGRQFSNSRSEMNVSTLELGDSALYLCASSLEGGQLLDEQYFGPGTRLTVT.

This clonotype appeared a few times. V and J are TRBV10-3 and TRBJ2-3, with 9 bases fitting TRBD2. CDR3 length: 15 residues. The V segment lost 3 bases and the J segment 3 bases; nucleotides outside the gene matches: 4. Germline CDR1 and CDR2: ENHRY and SYGVKD. CDR3 sequence (DNA): TGTGCCATCAGTGATACTAGCGGGTTTACAGATACGCAGTATTTT. It translates to CAISDTSGFTDTQYF.

The sample holds many counts of this clonotype. The chain's CDR3 is CASSGLAGYEQYF. CDR3 nucleotide sequence: TGTGCCAGCAGTGGACTAGCGGGCTACGAGCAGTACTTC. The V gene is TRBV27, the J gene TRBJ2-7, with 11 bases lining up with TRBD2. The V gene end was trimmed by 5 bases and the J gene end by 3 bases; junction bases not matched to a gene: 0. Germline V CDR1 and CDR2: MNHEY, SMNVEV (reference sequence). CDR3 size: 13 residues.

This clonotype appeared many times. V gene TRBV18 combines with J gene TRBJ1-1; D may be TRBD1 (5 bases). Trimming took 6 bases from V and 0 from J, leaving 17 bases between them. Germline V CDR1 and CDR2: KGHSH, LQKENI. There are 16 residues in the CDR3. CDR3 amino acids: CASSLIGTEMNTEAFF. The CDR3 nucleotides are TGTGCCAGCTCCCTCATCGGGACTGAGATGAACACTGAAGCTTTCTTT.

Many counts were recorded for this clonotype. This rearrangement joins TRBV7-9 to TRBJ2-3; 10 bases agree with TRBD2. Germline CDR1 SEHNR, CDR2 FQNEAQ (reference sequence). CDR3 length: 17 residues. V shed 2 bases and J 0 bases; nucleotides not matched to a gene: 5. CDR3 residues: CASSLRTSGLSTDTQYF. CDR3 sequence (DNA): TGTGCCAGCAGCTTACGGACTAGCGGACTAAGCACAGATACGCAGTATTTT.

This clonotype was recorded a few times. The V gene is TRBV19, the J gene TRBJ2-1, with a tentative D call TRBD2 (6 bases). V lost 5 bases and J lost 6, with 23 bases in between. The CDR3 runs 17 residues. Per germline, CDR1 LNHDA and CDR2 SQIVND (reference sequence). This chain's CDR3 is CASSPRALQRVGNEQFF. CDR3 DNA: TGTGCCAGTAGTCCCCGGGCCCTGCAGCGGGTGGGCAATGAGCAGTTCTTC.

This clonotype was seen repeatedly, ten times or more. CDR3 DNA sequence: TGCAGTGCTAGGACTAGCGGCTTCCTTTCCTACAATGAGCAGTTCTTC. It yields the protein CSARTSGFLSYNEQFF. J is TRBJ2-1 and V is TRBV20-1, with 9 positions matching TRBD2. The CDR3 extends over 16 amino acids. Germline V CDR1 and CDR2: DFQATT, SNEGSKA (reference sequence). The junction had 7 bases not matched to a gene; V was cut back by 3 bases and J by 1 base.